This passage covers 5 T cell receptor beta chains from one sample sequenced in a study of immune heterogeneity within non-small cell lung tumors. For the TCR beta CDR3, multiplex PCR with 32 V and 13 J primers performed the amplification. TCRdb reprocessed the multiplex PCR reads with MiXCR, giving one entry per CDR3 protein. The data contain under 15,000 distinct CDR3 sequences, 23% of them seen just once; the ten biggest clones take up around 15%. Template input was genomic DNA from bulk tumor (600 ng per sample). Biopsies, several per primary tumor and spaced far apart, were collected during surgery. Patients went through curative surgery, and their non-small cell lung cancer was untreated and newly diagnosed. The sequencing input was lung tumor tissue. The receptor source for this set is a man over 45 with non-small cell lung cancer.

At least ten counts were recorded for this clonotype. The chain joins TRBV2 to TRBJ2-1; D might be TRBD2 (5 bases). Trimming shortened V by 9 bases and J by 1 base, and 13 bases separated the two germline ends. The CDR3 loop spans 14 amino acids. Germline V CDR1 and CDR2: SNHLY, FYNNEI. CDR3 region: CASEAGLSYNEQFF. In DNA, the CDR3 is TGTGCCAGTGAAGCCGGACTTTCCTACAATGAGCAGTTCTTC.

By share, this clonotype counts as medium-sized. At one boundary the junction diverges from the germline segment, which might be a read error. This rearrangement joins TRBV5-8 to TRBJ2-7; possibly TRBD2 for D (5 bases). Germline CDR1 is SGHTS and CDR2 is YDEGEE. The length of the CDR3 is 15 residues. The DNA for the CDR3 is TGTGCCAGCAGCTTGGGAGGGAGAACCTCCGACGAGCAGTACTTC. Translation: CASSLGGRTSDEQYF.

As to this clonotype: A much larger clone is a single base away; this may be a read error. The V and J genes are TRBV30 and TRBJ2-3; D ambiguous. The CDR3 is 15 residues long. The germline gives CDR1 GTSNPN, CDR2 SVGIG (reference sequence). CDR3 nucleotide sequence: TGTGCCTGGAGCCACATAGCCCTAAGCACATATACGCAGTATTTT. Its translation is CAWSHIALSTYTQYF.

This clonotype is medium-sized within its sample. This chain joins TRBV6-1 and TRBJ1-5; a possible D gene is TRBD1 (6 bases). The CDR3 has 14 residues. Germline loops: CDR1 MNHNS, CDR2 SASEGT. Trimming took off 6 bases at V and 6 bases at J, with 15 bases between the two ends. CDR3: CASRDSSGRQPQHF. CDR3 DNA sequence: TGTGCCAGCAGGGACAGTTCCGGGCGTCAGCCCCAGCATTTT.

By share, this clonotype counts as large. The chain joins TRBV2 to TRBJ1-2, with D hard to call. Trimming stripped 3 bases from V and 4 bases from J, with 12 bases between. The CDR3 has 14 amino acids. Germline CDR1 SNHLY, CDR2 FYNNEI. CDR3 sequence (DNA): TGTGCCAGCAGTGATCTCACCCGATCCTATGGCTACACCTTC. Translating it yields CASSDLTRSYGYTF.